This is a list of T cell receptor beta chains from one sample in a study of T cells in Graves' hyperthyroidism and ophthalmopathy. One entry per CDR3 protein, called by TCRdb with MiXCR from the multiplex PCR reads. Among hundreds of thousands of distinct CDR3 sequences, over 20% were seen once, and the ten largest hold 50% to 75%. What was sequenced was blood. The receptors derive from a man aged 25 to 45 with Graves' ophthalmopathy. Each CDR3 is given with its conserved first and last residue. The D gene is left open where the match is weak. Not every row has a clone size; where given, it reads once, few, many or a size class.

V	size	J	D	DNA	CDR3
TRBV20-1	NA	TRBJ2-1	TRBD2	TGCAGTGCTAGAGATCACCGGACTAGCGGACCATACAATGAGCAGTTCTTC	CSARDHRTSGPYNEQFF
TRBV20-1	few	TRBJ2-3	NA	TGCAGTGCTAGAGATCGAGGCAGGGGGGACACAGATACGCAGTATTTT	CSARDRGRGDTDTQYF
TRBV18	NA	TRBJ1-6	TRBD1	TGTGCCAGCTCACGGGACAGTTATTCACCCCTCCACTTT	CASSRDSYSPLHF
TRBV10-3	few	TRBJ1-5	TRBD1	TGTGCCGTTACAGGGGACCCCAATCAGCCCCAGCATTTT	CAVTGDPNQPQHF
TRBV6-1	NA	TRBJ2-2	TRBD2	TGTGCCAGCAGCCTGAGGATCACCGCAGGGAGGGGCACCGGGGAGCTGTTTTTT	CASSLRITAGRGTGELFF
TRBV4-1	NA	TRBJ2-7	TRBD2	TGCGCCAGCAGCCAAGGACTAGCGACCTACGAGCAGTACTTC	CASSQGLATYEQYF
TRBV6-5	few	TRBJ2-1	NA	TGTGCCAGCAGTTACTCCGGGACTCGGAATGAGCAGTTCTTC	CASSYSGTRNEQFF
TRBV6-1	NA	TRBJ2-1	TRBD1	TGTGCCAGCAGGAACCCGAGTCGGACAGGGACCTACAATGAGCAGTTCTTC	CASRNPSRTGTYNEQFF
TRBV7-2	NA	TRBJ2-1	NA	TGTGCCAGCAGGCATCTAGAGTTTTACAATGAGCAGTTCTTC	CASRHLEFYNEQFF
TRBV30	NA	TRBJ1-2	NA	TGTGCCTGGAGTGTACCGGGACCATCCTATGGCTACACCTTC	CAWSVPGPSYGYTF
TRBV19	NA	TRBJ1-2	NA	TGTGCCAGTAGGAGACCGGGACGGCCCTACTATGGCTACACCTTC	CASRRPGRPYYGYTF
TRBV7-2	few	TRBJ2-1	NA	TGTGCCAGCTCACCACCGGACAGTTACAATGAGCAGTTCTTC	CASSPPDSYNEQFF
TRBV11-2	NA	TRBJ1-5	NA	TGTGCCAGCAGCTTAGATGGGGGGTCCGATCAGCCCCAGCATTTT	CASSLDGGSDQPQHF
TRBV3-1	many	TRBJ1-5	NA	TGTGCCAGCAGCCAAACGAATAGCAATCAGCCCCAGCATTTT	CASSQTNSNQPQHF
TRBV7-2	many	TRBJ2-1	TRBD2	TGTGCCAGCAGCTTTAACCTAGCGGGAGTTGGTGAGCAGTTCTTC	CASSFNLAGVGEQFF
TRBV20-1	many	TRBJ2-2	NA	TGCAGTGCTAGAGGTCCAGGGCGGTTCACCGGGGAGCTGTTTTTT	CSARGPGRFTGELFF
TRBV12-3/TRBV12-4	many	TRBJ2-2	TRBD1	TGTGCCAGCAGTCCGGGACAGTTCACCGGGGAGCTGTTTTTT	CASSPGQFTGELFF
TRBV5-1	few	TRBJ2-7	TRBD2	TGCGCCAGCAGCTCTAGCGGGAGGTTTCGTGACGAGCAGTACTTC	CASSSSGRFRDEQYF
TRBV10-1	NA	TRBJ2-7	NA	TGCGCCAGCAGTGAACTGTCTGGGGAGCAGTACTTC	CASSELSGEQYF
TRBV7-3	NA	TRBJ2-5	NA	TGTGCCAGCAGCTTGGGGGCAGGCCTCCAAGAGACCCAGTACTTC	CASSLGAGLQETQYF